Listed below are T cell receptor beta chains from one sample, sequenced in a study of OX40 agonist ivuxolimab in advanced cancers. Sequencing was performed with immunoSEQ multiplex PCR; in TCRdb, only in-frame clones are kept and a portion is missing. The repertoire holds around 80,000 clones, about 94% seen once, with around 20% in the top ten. Here the sequenced sample was CD4+ or CD8+ T cells sorted from blood, taken in a trial of the OX40 agonist ivuxolimab. The source is an adult with an advanced solid tumor such as melanoma, head and neck, liver or kidney cancer. Both conserved end residues are part of each CDR3. Each record gives: V gene, J gene, clone size, D gene, CDR3 DNA, CDR3 protein. The D gene is left open where the match is weak. Clone sizes are given selectively: once, few, many, or a class where the clone is expanded.

>TRBV25-1|TRBJ2-1|once|NA
TGTGCCAGCAGTGCTGGGCTAAATGAGCAGTTCTTC
CASSAGLNEQFF
>TRBV9|TRBJ2-5|once|NA
TGTGCCAGCAGCGTAGCGGGGTTGGCCCAAGAGACCCAGTACTTC
CASSVAGLAQETQYF
>TRBV2|TRBJ1-6|NA|NA
TGTGCCAGCAGTGGGGAATTAATGCAGGGGCCGGATTCACCCCTCCACTTT
CASSGELMQGPDSPLHF
>TRBV15|TRBJ1-4|NA|NA
TGTGCCACCAGCAGAGCAAGAGGGACACCAACTAATGAAAAACTGTTTTTT
CATSRARGTPTNEKLFF
>TRBV5-1|TRBJ2-7|NA|NA
TGCGCCAGCAGCTTGGCCGGACGCTACGAGCAGTACTTC
CASSLAGRYEQYF
>TRBV7-8|TRBJ2-7|NA|TRBD1
TGTGCCAGCAGCTCCGGGACAGGGTCCTACGAGCAGTACTTC
CASSSGTGSYEQYF
>TRBV21-1|TRBJ2-7|NA|NA
TGTGCCAGCAGCAAGGGACACGGGAGGTACTACGAGCAGTACTTC
CASSKGHGRYYEQYF
>TRBV18|TRBJ1-5|few|NA
TGTGCCAGCTCACCAGGGGGCAATCAGCCCCAGCATTTT
CASSPGGNQPQHF
>TRBV4-1|TRBJ2-7|NA|TRBD2
TGCGCCAGCAGCCAAGCGGTCCGACTAGCGGGCTACGAGCAGTACTTC
CASSQAVRLAGYEQYF
>TRBV7-2|TRBJ2-7|NA|TRBD1
TGTGCCAGCAGCCCAGGACAGGGTGGGCCCTACGAGCAGTACTTC
CASSPGQGGPYEQYF
>TRBV6-5|TRBJ2-5|NA|NA
TGTGCCAGCAGTTACTCTTGGGAGACCCAGTACTTC
CASSYSWETQYF
>TRBV4-3|TRBJ2-1|NA|NA
TGCGCCAGCAGCCAAGCCGGGCCCGCATACCCGGAGCAGTTCTTC
CASSQAGPAYPEQFF
>TRBV27|TRBJ2-7|NA|NA
TGTGCCAGCAGCCCAATACAGGCTACCGCCTACGAGCAGTACTTC
CASSPIQATAYEQYF
>TRBV13|TRBJ1-2|NA|TRBD1
TGTGCCAGCACCCCCACAGGGGTATACGGCTATGGCTACACCTTC
CASTPTGVYGYGYTF
>TRBV29-1|TRBJ1-3|NA|NA
TGCAGCGTTGGGTCCGGCTCTGGAAACACCATATATTTT
CSVGSGSGNTIYF
>TRBV11-3|TRBJ2-3|NA|TRBD1
TGTGCCAGCAGCTCCCCGGGACAGGGGACTTCTAGCACAGATACGCAGTATTTT
CASSSPGQGTSSTDTQYF
>TRBV27|TRBJ1-5|NA|NA
TGTGCCAGCAGTTCCCCGGGGTCTAATCAGCCCCAGCATTTT
CASSSPGSNQPQHF
>TRBV5-6|TRBJ1-6|NA|TRBD1
TGTGCCAGCAGCTTCCGGGACAGGGTTAATTCACCCCTCCACTTT
CASSFRDRVNSPLHF
>TRBV11-2|TRBJ2-1|NA|TRBD2
TGTGCCAGCAGCTTAATCAGCGGGAGGACTGCCTACAATGAGCAGTTCTTC
CASSLISGRTAYNEQFF
>TRBV7-9|TRBJ2-1|NA|NA
TGTGCCAGCAGCTTTGGGGGCGATGAGCAGTTCTTC
CASSFGGDEQFF
>TRBV4-1|TRBJ1-2|NA|NA
TGCGCCAGCAGCCGGCCGGGGGGGGAGCGCTATGGCTACACCTTC
CASSRPGGERYGYTF
>TRBV11-2|TRBJ2-3|NA|NA
TGTGCCAGCAGCTTAGGGGGGCGGGGGAGAGATACGCAGTATTTT
CASSLGGRGRDTQYF
>TRBV5-8|TRBJ1-5|NA|TRBD1
TGTGCCAGCAGCTTTGAGGACAGGCCGCTGGGGAGCAATCAGCCCCAGCATTTT
CASSFEDRPLGSNQPQHF
>TRBV28|TRBJ2-7|NA|NA
TGTGCCAGCAGTTTTGGTAAGCAGTACTTC
CASSFGKQYF
>TRBV7-9|TRBJ1-1|NA|NA
TGTGCCAGCAGCCCGACTGGGGGGGGGATTCGAAACACTGAAGCTTTCTTT
CASSPTGGGIRNTEAFF